Following are 5 T cell receptor beta chains from one sample sequenced in a study of T cell repertoires in cytomegalovirus infection. Via MiXCR, TCRdb re-called the reads, giving one row per CDR3 protein. The sample has more than 500,000 distinct CDR3 sequences, approximately 15% seen once; the top ten hold 20% to 30%. The sample taken for sequencing was CD8+ T cells from PBMCs. The receptors were gathered from a human donor in good health (CMV status not recorded). Some clones in this sample may be carry-over from other donors' samples.

The table lists this clonotype with a few counts. This sequence joins TRBV6-5 and TRBJ1-2; a possible D gene is TRBD1 (5 bases). Per germline, CDR1 MNHEY and CDR2 SVGAGI. V was trimmed by 2 bases and J by 4 bases, leaving 11 bases between them. The CDR3 consists of 14 residues. The CDR3: CASSYRGAAYGYTF. In DNA, the CDR3 is TGTGCCAGCAGTTACCGGGGCGCGGCCTATGGCTACACCTTC.

This clonotype was counted ten times or more. The chain joins TRBV7-9 to TRBJ1-4; D is possibly TRBD1 (5 bases). Trimming removed 5 bases from V and 2 bases from J, with 12 bases in between. Germline values: CDR1 SEHNR, CDR2 FQNEAQ (reference sequence). This CDR3 spans 15 amino acids. CDR3 sequence reads: CASSPFQGTNEKLFF. CDR3 DNA: TGTGCCAGCAGCCCCTTCCAGGGCACTAATGAAAAACTGTTTTTT.

The sample holds many counts of this clonotype. The gene calls are TRBV7-9 and TRBJ1-3; D might be TRBD1 (6 bases). V lost 5 bases, J lost 5 bases, and 10 bases lay in between. Germline CDR1 and CDR2: SEHNR and FQNEAQ (reference sequence). CDR3 length equals 13 residues. The CDR3 loop is CASSQDRRNTIYF. The CDR3 DNA is TGTGCCAGCAGCCAGGACAGAAGAAACACCATATATTTT.

This clonotype was picked up a small number of times. The chain links TRBV2 to TRBJ1-4; TRBD1 matches 8 bases. The length of the CDR3 is 16 residues. Trimming removed 6 bases from V and 8 bases from J; junction bases left unmatched: 14. CDR1 and CDR2 (germline): SNHLY, FYNNEI. The chain's CDR3 is CASRETGEGLREKLFF. Here the CDR3 DNA reads TGTGCCAGCAGAGAGACAGGGGAGGGCCTTAGAGAAAAACTGTTTTTT.

The chain has TRBV6-6 and TRBJ2-7, with 7 bases fitting TRBD1. Germline CDR1 and CDR2: MNHNY and SVGAGI (reference sequence). The junction had 12 bases not matched to a gene; V was cut back by 4 bases and J by 6 bases. This CDR3 is built from 15 residues. CDR3 nucleotide sequence: TGTGCCAGCAGTTTCCCCCCCGACAGGGCCGGCGAGCAGTACTTC. It is translated as CASSFPPDRAGEQYF.